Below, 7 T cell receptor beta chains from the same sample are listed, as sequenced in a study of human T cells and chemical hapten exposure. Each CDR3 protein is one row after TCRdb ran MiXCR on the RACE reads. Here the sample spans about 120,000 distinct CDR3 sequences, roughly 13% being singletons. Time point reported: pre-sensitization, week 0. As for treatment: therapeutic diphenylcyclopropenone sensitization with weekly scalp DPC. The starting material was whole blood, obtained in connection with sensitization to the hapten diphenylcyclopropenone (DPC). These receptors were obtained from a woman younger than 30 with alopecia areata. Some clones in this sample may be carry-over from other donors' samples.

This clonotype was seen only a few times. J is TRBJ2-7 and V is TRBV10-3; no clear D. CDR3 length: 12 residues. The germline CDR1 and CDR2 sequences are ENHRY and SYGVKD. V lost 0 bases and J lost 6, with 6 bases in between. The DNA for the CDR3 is TGTGCCATCAGTGAGTCGATTTCCGAGCAGTACTTC. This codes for CAISESISEQYF.

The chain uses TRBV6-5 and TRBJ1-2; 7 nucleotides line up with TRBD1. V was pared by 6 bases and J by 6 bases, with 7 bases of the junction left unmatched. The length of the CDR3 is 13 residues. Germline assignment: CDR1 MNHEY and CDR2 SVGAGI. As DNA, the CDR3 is TGTGCCAGCAGAAGGGACAGCCTGAATGGCTACACCTTC. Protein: CASRRDSLNGYTF.

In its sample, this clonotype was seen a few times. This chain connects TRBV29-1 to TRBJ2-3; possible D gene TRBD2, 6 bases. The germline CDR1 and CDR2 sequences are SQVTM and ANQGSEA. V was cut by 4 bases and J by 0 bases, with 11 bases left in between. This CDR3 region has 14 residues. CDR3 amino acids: CSVGPGTSTDTQYF. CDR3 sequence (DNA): TGCAGCGTTGGTCCGGGGACTAGCACAGATACGCAGTATTTT.

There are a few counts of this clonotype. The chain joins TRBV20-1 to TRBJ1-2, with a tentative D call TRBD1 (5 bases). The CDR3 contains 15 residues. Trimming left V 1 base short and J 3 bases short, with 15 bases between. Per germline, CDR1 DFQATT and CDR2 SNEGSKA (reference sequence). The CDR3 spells CSARGGADFDYGYTF. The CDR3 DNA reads TGCAGTGCTAGAGGGGGCGCTGATTTTGACTATGGCTACACCTTC.

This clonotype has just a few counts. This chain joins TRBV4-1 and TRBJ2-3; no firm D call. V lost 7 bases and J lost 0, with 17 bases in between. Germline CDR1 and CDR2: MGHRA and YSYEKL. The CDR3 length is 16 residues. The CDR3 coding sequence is TGCGCCAGCACCTACCAAAACTGGCCAAGCACAGATACGCAGTATTTT. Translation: CASTYQNWPSTDTQYF.

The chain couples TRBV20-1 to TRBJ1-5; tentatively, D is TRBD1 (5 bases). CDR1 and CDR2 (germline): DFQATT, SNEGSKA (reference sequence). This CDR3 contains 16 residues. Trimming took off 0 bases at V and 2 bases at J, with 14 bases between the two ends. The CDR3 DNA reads TGCAGTGCTAGAGATAAGGGGAGTATGGGCAATCAGCCCCAGCATTTT. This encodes CSARDKGSMGNQPQHF.

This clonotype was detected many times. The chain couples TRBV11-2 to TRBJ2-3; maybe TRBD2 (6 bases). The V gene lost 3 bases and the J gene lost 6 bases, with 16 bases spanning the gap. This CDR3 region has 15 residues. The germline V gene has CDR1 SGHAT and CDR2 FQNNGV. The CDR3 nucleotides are TGTGCCAGCAGCTTTGGCTCCGGGGCGGGGGATACGCAGTATTTT. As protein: CASSFGSGAGDTQYF.